The sample holds a few counts of the clone carrying this T cell receptor (beta chain). From the RT-PCR reads, TCRdb called clonotypes with MiXCR, one entry per CDR3 protein. The sample lists around 160,000 distinct CDR3 sequences, 30% seen once, with around 3% in the top ten. The data originate from a study of patients and donors after allogeneic stem cell transplantation. CDR1 SGHDN and CDR2 FVKESK come from the germline V gene. This CDR3 is built from 13 residues. V was clipped by 6 bases and J by 5 bases, with 11 bases between them. The receptor comes from a human donor who was either an allogeneic HSCT recipient or a stem cell or donor lymphocyte infusion donor (not recorded which). It is not recorded whose cells these are; they may come from a transplant donor. The sample taken for sequencing was blood, either unsorted or a sorted T cell fraction (not recorded which). The chain couples TRBV14 to TRBJ2-4; possibly TRBD1 for D (6 bases). CDR3 nucleotides: TGTGCCAGCAGACCCTCAGGGGAAAACATTCAGTACTTC. The encoded protein is CASRPSGENIQYF.